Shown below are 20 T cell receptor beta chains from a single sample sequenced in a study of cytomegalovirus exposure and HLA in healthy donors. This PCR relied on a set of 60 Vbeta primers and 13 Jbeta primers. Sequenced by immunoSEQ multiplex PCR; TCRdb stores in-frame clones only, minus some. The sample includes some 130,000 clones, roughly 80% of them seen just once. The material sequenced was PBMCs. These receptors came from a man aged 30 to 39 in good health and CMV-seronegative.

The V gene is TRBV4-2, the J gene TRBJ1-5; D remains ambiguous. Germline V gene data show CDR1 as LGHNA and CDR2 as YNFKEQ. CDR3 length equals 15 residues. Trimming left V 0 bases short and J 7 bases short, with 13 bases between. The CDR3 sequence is CASSQEGITGQPQHF. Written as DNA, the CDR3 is TGTGCCAGCAGCCAAGAAGGGATTACGGGACAGCCCCAGCATTTT.

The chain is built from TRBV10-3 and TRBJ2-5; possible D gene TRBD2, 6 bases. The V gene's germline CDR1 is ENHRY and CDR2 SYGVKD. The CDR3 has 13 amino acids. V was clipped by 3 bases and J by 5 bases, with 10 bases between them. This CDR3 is CAISERAGETQYF. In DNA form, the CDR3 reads TGTGCCATCAGTGAAAGGGCGGGGGAGACCCAGTACTTC.

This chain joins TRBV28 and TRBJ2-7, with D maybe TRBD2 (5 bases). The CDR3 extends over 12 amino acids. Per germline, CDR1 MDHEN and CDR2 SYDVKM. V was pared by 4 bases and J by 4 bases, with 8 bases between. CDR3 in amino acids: CASSSTRYEQYF. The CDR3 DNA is TGTGCCAGCAGTTCTACTAGATACGAGCAGTACTTC.

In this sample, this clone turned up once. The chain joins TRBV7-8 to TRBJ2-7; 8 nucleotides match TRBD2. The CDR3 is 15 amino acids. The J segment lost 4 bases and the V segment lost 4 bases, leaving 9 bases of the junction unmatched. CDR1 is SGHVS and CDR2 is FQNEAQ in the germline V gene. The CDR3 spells CASSSQAGVWYEQYF. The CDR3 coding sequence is TGTGCCAGCAGCTCCCAAGCGGGAGTCTGGTACGAGCAGTACTTC.

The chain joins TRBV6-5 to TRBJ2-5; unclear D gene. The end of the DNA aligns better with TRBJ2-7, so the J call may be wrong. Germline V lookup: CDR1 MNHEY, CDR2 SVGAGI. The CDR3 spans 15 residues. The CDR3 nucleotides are TGTGCCAGCAGTTACTCGCTTGCCGCACCCTACGAGCAGTACTTC. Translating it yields CASSYSLAAPYEQYF.

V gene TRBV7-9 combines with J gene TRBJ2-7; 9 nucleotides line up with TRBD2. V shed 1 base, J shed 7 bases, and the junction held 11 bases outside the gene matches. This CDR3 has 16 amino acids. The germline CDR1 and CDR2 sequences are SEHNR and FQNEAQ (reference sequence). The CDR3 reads CASSLVGSGRYREQYF. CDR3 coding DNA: TGTGCCAGCAGCTTAGTAGGTAGCGGGAGATATAGAGAGCAGTACTTC.

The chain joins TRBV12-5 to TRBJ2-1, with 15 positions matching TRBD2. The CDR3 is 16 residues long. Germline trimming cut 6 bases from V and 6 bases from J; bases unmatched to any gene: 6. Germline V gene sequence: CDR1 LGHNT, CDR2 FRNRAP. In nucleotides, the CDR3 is TGTGCTAGTGGGACCGGGACTAGCGGGAGGAGCAATGAGCAGTTCTTC. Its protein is CASGTGTSGRSNEQFF.

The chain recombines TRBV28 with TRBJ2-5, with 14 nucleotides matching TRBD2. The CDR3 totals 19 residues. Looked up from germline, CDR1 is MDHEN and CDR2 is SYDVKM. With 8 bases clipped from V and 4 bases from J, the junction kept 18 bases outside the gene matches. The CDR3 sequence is CASASTAGLAGGPLETQYF. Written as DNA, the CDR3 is TGTGCCAGCGCGAGCACAGCAGGACTAGCGGGGGGACCTTTAGAGACCCAGTACTTC.

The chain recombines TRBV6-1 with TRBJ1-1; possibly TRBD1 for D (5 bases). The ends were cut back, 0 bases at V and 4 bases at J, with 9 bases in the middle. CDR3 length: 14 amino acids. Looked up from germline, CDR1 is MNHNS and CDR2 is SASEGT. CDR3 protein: CASSEAGRGTEAFF. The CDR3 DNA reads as TGTGCCAGCAGTGAAGCTGGGAGGGGCACTGAAGCTTTCTTT.

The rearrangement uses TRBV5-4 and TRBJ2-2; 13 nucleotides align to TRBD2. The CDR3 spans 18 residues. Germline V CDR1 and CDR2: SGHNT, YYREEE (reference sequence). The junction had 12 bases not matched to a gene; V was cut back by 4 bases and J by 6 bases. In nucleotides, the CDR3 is TGTGCCAGCAGCCAAGGACTAGCGGGAGATTGGGTTCCCGGGGAGCTGTTTTTT. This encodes CASSQGLAGDWVPGELFF.

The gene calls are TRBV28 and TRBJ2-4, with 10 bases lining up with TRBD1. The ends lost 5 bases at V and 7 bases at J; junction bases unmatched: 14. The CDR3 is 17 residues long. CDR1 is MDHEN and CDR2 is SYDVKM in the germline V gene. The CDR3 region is CASSTTRGQGPRNIQYF. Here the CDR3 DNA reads TGTGCCAGCAGTACCACTAGGGGACAGGGGCCGAGGAACATTCAGTACTTC.

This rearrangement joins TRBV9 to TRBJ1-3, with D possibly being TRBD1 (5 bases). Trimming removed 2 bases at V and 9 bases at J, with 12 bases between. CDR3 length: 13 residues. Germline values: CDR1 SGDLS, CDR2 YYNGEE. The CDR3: CASSVDKGGTIYF. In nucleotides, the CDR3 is TGTGCCAGCAGCGTGGACAAGGGAGGCACCATATATTTT.

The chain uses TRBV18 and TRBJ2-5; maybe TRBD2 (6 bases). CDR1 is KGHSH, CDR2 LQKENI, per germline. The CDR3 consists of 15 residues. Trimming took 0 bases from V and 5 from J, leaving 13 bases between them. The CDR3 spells CASSPPAGLRETQYF. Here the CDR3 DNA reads TGTGCCAGCTCACCACCGGCGGGGTTGAGGGAGACCCAGTACTTC.

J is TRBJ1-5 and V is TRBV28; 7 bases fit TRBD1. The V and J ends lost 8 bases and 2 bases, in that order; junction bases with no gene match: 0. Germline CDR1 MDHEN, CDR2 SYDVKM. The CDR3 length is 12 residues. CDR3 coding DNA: TGTGCCAGCGGGACAGGCAATCAGCCCCAGCATTTT. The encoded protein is CASGTGNQPQHF.

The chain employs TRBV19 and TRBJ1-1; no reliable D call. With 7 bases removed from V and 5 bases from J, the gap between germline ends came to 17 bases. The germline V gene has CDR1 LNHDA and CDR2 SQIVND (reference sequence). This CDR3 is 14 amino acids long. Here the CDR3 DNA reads TGTGCCAGTAACCCCCCATTCCAGAAAACTGAAGCTTTCTTT. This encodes CASNPPFQKTEAFF.

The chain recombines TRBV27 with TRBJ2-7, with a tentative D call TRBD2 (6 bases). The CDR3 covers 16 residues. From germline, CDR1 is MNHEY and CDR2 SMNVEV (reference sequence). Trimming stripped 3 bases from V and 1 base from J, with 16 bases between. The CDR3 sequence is CASSFGIGGDSYEQYF. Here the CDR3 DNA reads TGTGCCAGCAGTTTCGGCATAGGCGGGGATTCCTACGAGCAGTACTTC.

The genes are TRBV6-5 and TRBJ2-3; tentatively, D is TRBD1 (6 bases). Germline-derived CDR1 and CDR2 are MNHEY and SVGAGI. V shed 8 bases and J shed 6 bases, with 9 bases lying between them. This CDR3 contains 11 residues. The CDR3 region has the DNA TGTGCCAGCGGGACATTCGATACGCAGTATTTT. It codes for CASGTFDTQYF.

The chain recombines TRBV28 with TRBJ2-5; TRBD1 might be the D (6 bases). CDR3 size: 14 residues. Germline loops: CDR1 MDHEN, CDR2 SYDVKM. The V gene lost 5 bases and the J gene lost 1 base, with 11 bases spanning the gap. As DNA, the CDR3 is TGTGCCAGCAGTCCTGGACAGACCCAAGAGACCCAGTACTTC. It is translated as CASSPGQTQETQYF.

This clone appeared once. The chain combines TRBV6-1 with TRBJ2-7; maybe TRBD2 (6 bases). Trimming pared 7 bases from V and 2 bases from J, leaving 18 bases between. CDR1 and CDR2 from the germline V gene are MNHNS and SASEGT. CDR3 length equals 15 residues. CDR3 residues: CASNLLRLGAYEQYF. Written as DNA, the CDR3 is TGTGCCAGCAATCTTCTGAGACTAGGGGCCTACGAGCAGTACTTC.

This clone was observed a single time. CDR3 loop: CASSAGQTLLHGYTF. In DNA form, the CDR3 reads TGTGCCAGCAGCGCGGGACAGACCCTACTCCATGGCTACACCTTC. The chain employs TRBV9 and TRBJ1-2; 7 bases map to TRBD1. The CDR3 sequence is 15 residues long. CDR1 SGDLS and CDR2 YYNGEE come from the germline V gene. The V and J ends lost 3 bases and 6 bases, in that order; junction bases with no gene match: 11.